The 23 T cell receptor beta chains below were found in one sample sequenced in a study of T-cell reconstitution after alpha-beta-depleted transplantation in children. Researchers prepared the TCRbeta library using unique molecular identifiers, the study reports. TCRdb processed the PCR reads anew with MiXCR; each CDR3 protein has one entry. The sample holds about 500,000 distinct CDR3 sequences, around a third seen once. Sequencing used PBMCs from the stem cell graft donor, obtained from the stem cell graft. Receptors originate from a human donor who donated a stem cell graft to a child with aplastic anemia.

This chain links TRBV12-3 or TRBV12-4 with TRBJ2-5, with TRBD2 matching 14 bases. The CDR3 contains 14 residues. The trim removed 6 bases at V and 6 bases at J, leaving 3 bases unmatched. As DNA, the CDR3 is TGTGCCAGCAGCTGGACTAGCGGGAGGCAGACCCAGTACTTC. Translation gives CASSWTSGRQTQYF.

The gene calls are TRBV27 and TRBJ2-7; D may be TRBD2 (6 bases). There are 14 residues in the CDR3. Germline V gene sequence: CDR1 MNHEY, CDR2 SMNVEV (reference sequence). V was pared by 4 bases and J by 7 bases, with 17 bases between. The CDR3 DNA sequence: TGTGCCAGCAGTTCCGCCGGGACTCTGGGAGAGCAGTACTTC. Translation: CASSSAGTLGEQYF.

The chain links TRBV5-1 to TRBJ2-1; D possibly uses TRBD1 or TRBD2 (5 bases each). Trimming took off 3 bases at V and 7 bases at J, with 11 bases between the two ends. The CDR3 loop spans 13 amino acids. CDR1 and CDR2 (germline): SGHRS, YFSETQ. CDR3 in DNA: TGCGCCAGCAGCTGGGGGACGGAGAATGAGCAGTTCTTC. Its translation: CASSWGTENEQFF.

The CDR3 here is CASSYSPGLTTDTQYF. In DNA, the CDR3 is TGTGCCAGCAGTTACTCGCCGGGACTAACGACAGATACGCAGTATTTT. The V call is TRBV6-5, the J call TRBJ2-3; 7 nucleotides match TRBD2. Per the germline V gene, CDR1 is MNHEY and CDR2 is SVGAGI. J gave up 3 bases and V 0 bases, and 6 bases lay outside the gene matches. The CDR3 spans 16 residues.

The CDR3 reads CASSRGPNQPQHF. The CDR3 DNA reads TGTGCCAGCAGTCGGGGCCCGAATCAGCCCCAGCATTTT. The chain has TRBV27 and TRBJ1-5; a possible D gene is TRBD1 (5 bases). Trimming cost V 5 bases and J 4 bases, with 9 bases left between them. The germline CDR1 and CDR2 sequences are MNHEY and SMNVEV (reference sequence). This CDR3 spans 13 amino acids.

This chain joins TRBV9 and TRBJ2-2; D is uncertain. The CDR3 is 14 residues long. Germline lookup yields CDR1 SGDLS and CDR2 YYNGEE. V was pared by 2 bases and J by 3 bases, with 8 bases between. The CDR3 reads CASSVVDYTGELFF. The CDR3 DNA sequence: TGTGCCAGCAGCGTTGTCGATTACACCGGGGAGCTGTTTTTT.

This sequence joins TRBV6-2 or TRBV6-3 and TRBJ1-2; possibly TRBD1 for D (6 bases). V lost 7 bases and J lost 4, with 16 bases in between. Germline V gives CDR1 MNHEY, CDR2 SVGEGT. The CDR3 is 14 residues long. CDR3 bases: TGTGCCAGCACCGAAGGCAACAGGGTCTATGGCTACACCTTC. Translating gives CASTEGNRVYGYTF.

This clonotype appeared a few times. CDR3: CASSLREAGTGELFF. The CDR3 bases are TGTGCCAGCAGCCTGAGGGAAGCGGGCACCGGGGAGCTGTTTTTT. J is TRBJ2-2 and V is TRBV7-2; D perhaps matches TRBD2 (6 bases). Deletions cut 5 bases from V and 4 bases from J, with 14 bases between. Germline loops: CDR1 SGHTA, CDR2 FQGNSA. This CDR3 has 15 amino acids.

This chain joins TRBV6-5 and TRBJ2-5; D is possibly TRBD2 (6 bases). With 2 bases removed from V and 2 bases from J, the gap between germline ends came to 18 bases. The CDR3 runs to 17 residues. CDR1 is MNHEY, CDR2 SVGAGI, per germline. The chain's CDR3 is CASSYTFYRLEQETQYF. As DNA, the CDR3 is TGTGCCAGCAGTTACACTTTCTACCGACTAGAGCAAGAGACCCAGTACTTC.

The table lists this clonotype with many counts. A junction boundary mismatches the germline segment, possibly from a read error. The CDR3 region is CASSLVGYNEQFF. The CDR3 nucleotides are TGTGCCAGCAGTTTAGTAGGGTACAATGAGCAGTTCTTC. The chain is built from TRBV7-2 and TRBJ2-1; the D is unclear. Germline V gives CDR1 SGHTA, CDR2 FQGNSA. This CDR3 comprises 13 residues.

This chain uses TRBV12-3 or TRBV12-4 with TRBJ1-4; D gene ambiguous. V was cut by 7 bases and J by 7 bases, with 16 bases left in between. The CDR3 is 14 residues long. CDR3 bases: TGTGCCAGCACCCTGGGTGGGTCTACTGAAAAACTGTTTTTT. Translation gives CASTLGGSTEKLFF.

This clonotype was observed at least ten times. This sequence joins TRBV6-4 and TRBJ2-1, with D possibly called TRBD1 or TRBD2 (5 bases each). Germline V gene sequence: CDR1 MRHNA, CDR2 SNTAGT. The CDR3 is made up of 14 amino acids. Trimming removed 3 bases at V and 9 bases at J, with 15 bases between. The CDR3 region has the DNA TGTGCCAGCAGTGATTCCGGGACCCGGGGTGAGCAGTTCTTC. This encodes CASSDSGTRGEQFF.

The CDR3 coding sequence is TGTGCCAGCACCCTGACAGCCTACACTGAAGCTTTCTTT. Its translation: CASTLTAYTEAFF. The genes are TRBV12-3 or TRBV12-4 and TRBJ1-1; D perhaps matches TRBD1 (5 bases). V dropped 7 bases and J dropped 3 bases, with 12 bases sitting between them. There are 13 residues in the CDR3.

This clonotype was counted between two and nine times. The chain joins TRBV10-1 to TRBJ2-1; D might be TRBD1 (6 bases). The germline gives CDR1 WNHNN, CDR2 SYGVQD (reference sequence). Trimming stripped 3 bases from V and 5 bases from J, with 11 bases between. CDR3 length equals 14 residues. The CDR3 coding sequence is TGCGCCAGCAGTGATGCCGGGACACACAATGAGCAGTTCTTC. Encoded protein: CASSDAGTHNEQFF.

The gene calls are TRBV4-3 and TRBJ2-7; D is unresolved. The CDR3 has 13 amino acids. Germline assignment: CDR1 LGHNA and CDR2 YSLEER. V was clipped by 3 bases and J by 0 bases, with 6 bases between them. The CDR3 DNA reads as TGCGCCAGCAGCCATGGATTCTCCTACGAGCAGTACTTC. This encodes CASSHGFSYEQYF.

The chain joins TRBV11-3 to TRBJ1-1; 8 bases map to TRBD1. Losses at the gene ends were 6 bases for V and 7 bases for J; bases not matched to a gene: 10. The length of the CDR3 is 14 residues. From germline, CDR1 is SGHNT and CDR2 YENEEA. The DNA for the CDR3 is TGTGCCAGCAGGACCCAGGGGGCATTGGGTGAAGCTTTCTTT. It encodes CASRTQGALGEAFF. Combining the CDR3 with reference TRBV11-3 and TRBJ1-1 gives the whole variable domain EAGVVQSPRYKIIEKKQPVAFWCNPISGHNTLYWYLQNLGQGPELLIRYENEEAVDDSQLPKDRFSAERLKGVDSTLKIQPAELGDSAVYLCASRTQGALGEAFFGQGTRLTVV.

This clonotype was observed a few times. The CDR3 sequence: CASSLVVYNRPHEQYF. The CDR3, as DNA: TGTGCCAGCAGTTTAGTAGTCTACAACCGCCCCCACGAGCAGTACTTC. The rearrangement links TRBV12-3 or TRBV12-4 to TRBJ2-7; D call uncertain. V dropped 1 base and J dropped 5 bases, with 18 bases sitting between them. The CDR3 spans 16 residues.

Here the CDR3 reads CASSEASGLRVTQYF. For the CDR3, the DNA is TGCGCCAGCAGTGAGGCAAGCGGGCTCCGGGTTACGCAGTATTTT. This chain links TRBV10-1 with TRBJ2-3; maybe TRBD2 (6 bases). Trimming shortened V by 2 bases and J by 8 bases, and 17 bases separated the two germline ends. Germline CDR1 WNHNN, CDR2 SYGVQD (reference sequence). The CDR3 runs 15 residues.

This clonotype was counted a few times. The chain employs TRBV4-3 and TRBJ1-5, with a possible D match to TRBD1 (6 bases). Germline CDR1 LGHNA, CDR2 YSLEER. V was shortened by 1 base and J by 4 bases, with 11 bases between the two germline ends. The CDR3 sequence is 15 residues long. The CDR3 region is CASSQAHRENQPQHF. The CDR3 region has the DNA TGCGCCAGCAGCCAAGCCCACAGGGAAAATCAGCCCCAGCATTTT.

The chain joins TRBV9 to TRBJ1-1; 10 nucleotides line up with TRBD1. The CDR3 length is 16 residues. J lost 4 bases, V lost 0 bases, and 6 bases had no gene match. Germline CDR1 and CDR2: SGDLS and YYNGEE. CDR3 residues: CASSVDRDRGFTEAFF. CDR3 DNA: TGTGCCAGCAGCGTAGATCGGGACAGGGGTTTCACTGAAGCTTTCTTT.

The J gene is TRBJ2-1, the V gene TRBV7-9, with 9 positions matching TRBD2. CDR3 length equals 15 residues. V lost 7 bases and J lost 5; bases outside the gene matches: 9. Germline loops: CDR1 SEHNR, CDR2 FQNEAQ (reference sequence). The chain's CDR3 is CASILSSGSHNEQFF. The CDR3 DNA reads TGTGCCAGCATCCTAAGTAGCGGGAGTCACAATGAGCAGTTCTTC.

The table lists this clonotype with a count of one. The rearrangement joins TRBV3-1 to TRBJ1-2; unclear D gene. Germline V CDR1 and CDR2: LGHDT, YNNKEL (reference sequence). V shed 5 bases and J shed 7 bases, with 17 bases lying between them. This CDR3 spans 14 amino acids. The DNA for the CDR3 is TGTGCCAGCAGCTCTAAAACGGTCTTTTCTGGCTACACCTTC. Translating gives CASSSKTVFSGYTF.

This clonotype has only a few counts. The chain is built from TRBV4-3 and TRBJ2-1; 8 nucleotides line up with TRBD2. This CDR3 has 19 amino acids. Germline V CDR1 and CDR2: LGHNA, YSLEER. The trim removed 2 bases at V and 1 base at J, leaving 13 bases unmatched. CDR3 nucleotide sequence: TGCGCCAGCAGCCAAACTCCCTACGGGGTAGCGGGGTCCTACAATGAGCAGTTCTTC. Residues: CASSQTPYGVAGSYNEQFF.